The 14 T cell receptor beta chains listed next were all sequenced from one sample in a study of naive and memory T cell subsets. Two oligonucleotides, mixed equimolar, formed the beta constant-region primer covering TRBC1 and TRBC2. TCRdb ran MiXCR on the UMI-ligation and nested PCR reads and lists one entry per CDR3 protein. The sample holds about 90,000 distinct CDR3 sequences, roughly 7% seen once. The sequencing input was central memory CD4+ T cells from blood. The receptors come from a human donor in good health.

This clonotype occurred many times. The chain couples TRBV29-1 to TRBJ2-7; D might be TRBD1 or TRBD2, each matching 5 bases. V shed 7 bases and J shed 0 bases, with 16 bases lying between them. This CDR3 region has 14 residues. Per the germline V gene, CDR1 is SQVTM and CDR2 is ANQGSEA. This CDR3 is CSGSGTASSYEQYF. CDR3 bases: TGCAGCGGATCGGGGACCGCGAGCTCCTACGAGCAGTACTTC.

This clonotype was seen repeatedly, ten times or more. V usage is TRBV18 and J usage is TRBJ2-4; D is tentatively TRBD1 or TRBD2 (5 bases each). CDR3 length: 14 amino acids. Germline V CDR1 and CDR2: KGHSH, LQKENI. Trimming took off 6 bases at V and 4 bases at J, with 13 bases between the two ends. The CDR3 loop reads CASSPRDLKNIQYF. The CDR3 DNA is TGTGCCAGCTCTCCCCGGGACCTGAAAAACATTCAGTACTTC.

The table lists this clonotype with many counts. This chain uses TRBV4-3 with TRBJ2-1; D remains ambiguous. The CDR3 length is 13 residues. V was cut by 4 bases and J by 9 bases, with 13 bases left in between. CDR1 and CDR2 from the germline V gene are LGHNA and YSLEER. CDR3 DNA: TGCGCCAGCAGCCGTGGACCCCAGAGTGAGCAGTTCTTC. Its protein product is CASSRGPQSEQFF.

This clonotype was recorded many times. The rearrangement joins TRBV27 to TRBJ2-7; TRBD1 matches 7 bases. The CDR3 is 14 amino acids. Trimming removed 7 bases from V and 0 bases from J; junction bases left unmatched: 6. The germline CDR1 and CDR2 sequences are MNHEY and SMNVEV (reference sequence). The CDR3 region is CASKDRVSSYEQYF. The CDR3, as DNA: TGTGCCAGCAAAGACAGGGTGAGCTCCTACGAGCAGTACTTC.

This clonotype was recorded at least ten times. The V gene is TRBV7-2, the J gene TRBJ2-3, with D perhaps being TRBD1 or TRBD2 (5 bases each). V shed 6 bases and J shed 0 bases, with 10 bases lying between them. CDR1 is SGHTA, CDR2 FQGNSA, per germline. The CDR3 has 14 residues. The CDR3 DNA reads TGTGCCAGCAGACGGGGCCTAAGCACAGATACGCAGTATTTT. Translation gives CASRRGLSTDTQYF.

This clonotype has more than one count but fewer than ten. The chain recombines TRBV2 with TRBJ2-1; TRBD1 matches 9 bases. Germline CDR1 is SNHLY and CDR2 is FYNNEI. V shed 4 bases, J shed 9 bases, and the junction held 7 bases outside the gene matches. The CDR3 contains 14 residues. The DNA of the CDR3 is TGTGCCAGCAGTGCGGCGGGACAGGGATTTGAGCAGTTCTTC. Translating it yields CASSAAGQGFEQFF.

This clonotype was picked up many times. The chain joins TRBV15 to TRBJ2-2; D might be TRBD1 or TRBD2, each matching 6 bases. Looked up from germline, CDR1 is LNHNV and CDR2 is YYDKDF (reference sequence). The CDR3 loop spans 17 amino acids. Trimming removed 4 bases from V and 7 bases from J, with 22 bases in between. CDR3 bases: TGTGCCACCAGCACTAGAACCAGGGGCGGGAAGAACGGGGAGCTGTTTTTT. Protein sequence: CATSTRTRGGKNGELFF.

This rearrangement joins TRBV6-2 or TRBV6-3 to TRBJ2-1; TRBD2 might be the D (7 bases). Germline V gene sequence: CDR1 MNHEY, CDR2 SVGEGT. The length of the CDR3 is 15 residues. V lost 2 bases and J 4 bases, leaving 12 bases between the germline ends. CDR3 sequence reads: CASSYGGALYNEQFF. In nucleotides, the CDR3 is TGTGCCAGCAGTTACGGGGGGGCCTTATACAATGAGCAGTTCTTC.

Only a few counts were recorded for this clonotype. J is TRBJ2-7 and V is TRBV6-5; the D is unclear. The CDR3 has 14 residues. Germline V lookup: CDR1 MNHEY, CDR2 SVGAGI. The ends were cut back, 7 bases at V and 2 bases at J, with 15 bases in the middle. The DNA of the CDR3 is TGTGCCAGCAACAACCCGGTCCCTCCCTACGAGCAGTACTTC. Its translation is CASNNPVPPYEQYF.

This clonotype was recorded many times. The genes are TRBV20-1 and TRBJ1-1; maybe TRBD1 (6 bases). Deletions cut 2 bases from V and 7 bases from J, with 17 bases between. This CDR3 region has 14 residues. In germline, CDR1 is DFQATT, CDR2 SNEGSKA (reference sequence). CDR3 DNA sequence: TGCAGTGCTAGATCACAGGGATTCGGGAGTGAAGCTTTCTTT. Translated, it gives CSARSQGFGSEAFF.

A few counts support this clonotype. The chain combines TRBV20-1 with TRBJ2-2; D ambiguous. Germline values: CDR1 DFQATT, CDR2 SNEGSKA (reference sequence). With 3 bases removed from V and 6 bases from J, the gap between germline ends came to 5 bases. The CDR3 extends over 11 amino acids. The CDR3 sequence is CSASPAGELFF. CDR3 nucleotides: TGCAGTGCTAGTCCGGCCGGGGAGCTGTTTTTT.

This clonotype was counted many times. The chain recombines TRBV5-1 with TRBJ2-1; D is unclear. The length of the CDR3 is 13 residues. V was cut by 0 bases and J by 4 bases, with 5 bases left in between. The germline V gene has CDR1 SGHRS and CDR2 YFSETQ. As DNA, the CDR3 is TGCGCCAGCAGCTTGGGCGTTTACAATGAGCAGTTCTTC. Its protein is CASSLGVYNEQFF.

A few counts support this clonotype. The chain employs TRBV7-6 and TRBJ2-1, with TRBD2 matching over 13 bases. The CDR3 loop spans 15 amino acids. Germline V CDR1 and CDR2: SGHVS, FNYEAQ. The ends lost 5 bases at V and 8 bases at J; junction bases unmatched: 6. The CDR3 sequence is CASSRTSGGSYEQFF. CDR3 coding DNA: TGTGCCAGCAGCCGGACTAGCGGGGGTAGCTATGAGCAGTTCTTC.

This clonotype has only a few counts. The V call is TRBV6-1, the J call TRBJ2-2; D may be TRBD2 (6 bases). This CDR3 region has 13 residues. The germline CDR1 and CDR2 sequences are MNHNS and SASEGT. Trimming stripped 2 bases from V and 10 bases from J, with 11 bases between. CDR3 sequence reads: CASSEKGGMELFF. The CDR3 DNA is TGTGCCAGCAGTGAAAAGGGAGGAATGGAGCTGTTTTTT.